Below are 29 T cell receptor beta chains sequenced from a single sample in a study of T cell responses to AZD1222 COVID-19 vaccine. Repertoires were generated with immunoSEQ multiplex PCR, while TCRdb's copy carries only in-frame clones and drops some. This sample yields some 90,000 clones, of which about 88% are seen a single time; about an eighth belongs to the top ten. Here the sequenced sample was peripheral blood, taken on day 0 of AZD1222 vaccination. The receptors stem from an adult in good health.

The chain uses TRBV9 and TRBJ1-3, with TRBD1 matching 7 bases. V trimming: 4 bases; J trimming: 2 bases; junction bases outside the gene matches: 9. The CDR3 has 16 amino acids. Germline CDR1 SGDLS, CDR2 YYNGEE. For the CDR3, the DNA is TGTGCCAGCAGCCCCACTGGGGGGACAGCTGGAAACACCATATATTTT. It specifies CASSPTGGTAGNTIYF.

The genes are TRBV6-5 and TRBJ1-1, with D unresolved. The CDR3 spans 14 residues. Germline V gives CDR1 MNHEY, CDR2 SVGAGI. V was shortened by 4 bases and J by 1 base, with 10 bases between the two germline ends. The CDR3 sequence is CASSLRAGNTEAFF. DNA for the CDR3: TGTGCCAGCAGTTTAAGGGCCGGGAACACTGAAGCTTTCTTT.

The chain joins TRBV7-9 to TRBJ1-2; D gene unclear. With 3 bases removed from V and 4 bases from J, the gap between germline ends came to 6 bases. CDR3 length equals 12 residues. Germline CDR1 reads SEHNR; CDR2 reads FQNEAQ (reference sequence). The CDR3, as DNA: TGTGCCAGCAGCTTCTTACCCTATGGCTACACCTTC. This encodes CASSFLPYGYTF.

V usage is TRBV5-1 and J usage is TRBJ1-1; the D is unclear. CDR3 length equals 14 residues. The germline gives CDR1 SGHRS, CDR2 YFSETQ. The V end lost 4 bases, the J end lost 0 bases, and 10 bases lay between the germline ends. For the CDR3, the DNA is TGCGCCAGCAGCAGGGATCTGATGAACACTGAAGCTTTCTTT. Its translation is CASSRDLMNTEAFF.

The chain has TRBV28 and TRBJ1-2, with a weak D call TRBD1 (6 bases). With 9 bases removed from V and 3 bases from J, the gap between germline ends came to 20 bases. The CDR3 covers 15 residues. In germline, CDR1 is MDHEN, CDR2 SYDVKM. CDR3: CASLSGGREDYGYTF. In DNA, the CDR3 is TGTGCCAGTCTTAGTGGGGGCAGGGAGGACTATGGCTACACCTTC.

The V gene is TRBV10-3, the J gene TRBJ1-6; D is unclear. CDR3 length equals 13 residues. V was clipped by 7 bases and J by 9 bases, with 13 bases between them. CDR1 is ENHRY, CDR2 SYGVKD, per germline. CDR3 in amino acids: CAIKGFDLSPLHF. In nucleotides, the CDR3 is TGTGCCATCAAGGGATTCGATCTTTCACCCCTCCACTTT.

This clone was found once. The chain uses TRBV27 and TRBJ2-7, with TRBD1 matching 10 bases. This CDR3 spans 15 amino acids. CDR1 and CDR2 from the germline V gene are MNHEY and SMNVEV (reference sequence). V lost 3 bases, J lost 6 bases, and 8 bases stayed unmatched. CDR3 sequence reads: CASSFLGDRGLEQYF. CDR3 bases: TGTGCCAGCAGTTTCTTGGGAGACAGGGGGCTCGAGCAGTACTTC.

The chain carries TRBV9 and TRBJ2-5; 8 bases are shared with TRBD2. CDR3 length: 16 amino acids. Germline CDR1 and CDR2: SGDLS and YYNGEE. The V segment lost 7 bases and the J segment 2 bases; nucleotides outside the gene matches: 13. In DNA, the CDR3 is TGTGCCAGCTCCCTCGGTGCGGGGGGACTTCAAGAGACCCAGTACTTC. Translated: CASSLGAGGLQETQYF.

The rearrangement links TRBV6-2 or TRBV6-3 to TRBJ2-7; 7 bases map to TRBD1. The V gene's germline CDR1 is MNHEY and CDR2 SVGEGT. V lost 6 bases, J lost 5 bases, and 13 bases stayed unmatched. The CDR3 is 15 residues long. Here the CDR3 DNA reads TGTGCCAGCAGCTCCCATTCAGACAGGGCCAACGAGCAGTACTTC. This sequence encodes CASSSHSDRANEQYF.

The chain carries TRBV10-3 and TRBJ1-1, with D unclear. The V end was cut by 6 bases, the J end by 5 bases, with 16 bases between. In germline, CDR1 is ENHRY, CDR2 SYGVKD. The CDR3 runs 14 residues. This CDR3 reads CAIRSDGPWTEAFF. The CDR3 nucleotides are TGTGCCATCAGGTCGGACGGCCCATGGACTGAAGCTTTCTTT.

The chain has TRBV6-6 and TRBJ2-5, with a possible D match to TRBD2 (6 bases). The V end lost 6 bases, the J end lost 0 bases, and 11 bases lay between the germline ends. This CDR3 has 14 amino acids. From germline, CDR1 is MNHNY and CDR2 SVGAGI (reference sequence). The CDR3 coding sequence is TGTGCCAGCAGAGGCGGGGCGTACCAAGAGACCCAGTACTTC. Translated: CASRGGAYQETQYF.

The chain employs TRBV27 and TRBJ2-5; the D gene is possibly TRBD2 (7 bases). Trimming shortened V by 5 bases and J by 5 bases, and 15 bases separated the two germline ends. This CDR3 has 14 amino acids. CDR1 is MNHEY, CDR2 SMNVEV, per germline (reference sequence). CDR3: CASSRSGGGETQYF. The CDR3 nucleotides read TGTGCCAGCAGTCGTTCGGGGGGCGGGGAGACCCAGTACTTC.

The gene calls are TRBV7-2 and TRBJ2-7; D uncertain. The V gene lost 1 base and the J gene lost 0 bases, with 13 bases spanning the gap. Per germline, CDR1 SGHTA and CDR2 FQGNSA. This CDR3 contains 16 residues. For the CDR3, the DNA is TGTGCCAGCAGCTTAGGAGGACCCCCCGGCTCCTACGAGCAGTACTTC. Protein: CASSLGGPPGSYEQYF.

This chain joins TRBV28 and TRBJ1-1; D is undetermined. This CDR3 contains 15 residues. The germline V gene encodes CDR1 MDHEN and CDR2 SYDVKM. Trimming left V 5 bases short and J 1 base short, with 14 bases between. In DNA form, the CDR3 reads TGTGCCAGCAGTCGGAGCCGGGCCTCGAACACTGAAGCTTTCTTT. It codes for CASSRSRASNTEAFF. Based on the CDR3 plus reference TRBV28 and TRBJ1-1, the full variable domain is DVKVTQSSRYLVKRTGEKVFLECVQDMDHENMFWYRQDPGLGLRLIYFSYDVKMKEKGDIPEGYSVSREKKERFSLILESASTNQTSMYLCASSRSRASNTEAFFGQGTRLTVV.

This rearrangement joins TRBV10-1 to TRBJ2-1, with D possibly being TRBD1 (5 bases). Trimming shortened V by 6 bases and J by 2 bases, and 8 bases separated the two germline ends. The CDR3 is made up of 13 amino acids. Germline assignment: CDR1 WNHNN and CDR2 SYGVQD (reference sequence). The CDR3 here is CASSREPYNEQFF. CDR3 nucleotides: TGCGCCAGCAGCAGGGAACCCTACAATGAGCAGTTCTTC.

The chain has TRBV19 and TRBJ2-7; TRBD1 matches 7 bases. This CDR3 has 13 amino acids. Trimming removed 4 bases from V and 3 bases from J; junction bases left unmatched: 3. The germline V gene has CDR1 LNHDA and CDR2 SQIVND (reference sequence). The DNA for the CDR3 is TGTGCCAGTAGTAGGGGACAGTTCTACGAGCAGTACTTC. Amino acid sequence: CASSRGQFYEQYF.

V and J are TRBV6-5 and TRBJ1-1; D not certain. The germline V gene encodes CDR1 MNHEY and CDR2 SVGAGI. Deletions cut 6 bases from V and 4 bases from J, with 15 bases between. This CDR3 has 14 amino acids. DNA of the CDR3: TGTGCCAGCAGCCCGAGGCCTAGGACCACTGAAGCTTTCTTT. It codes for CASSPRPRTTEAFF.

The CDR3 DNA is TGTGCCAGCAGTTCGGGTGAAAAACTGTTTTTT. As protein: CASSSGEKLFF. The rearrangement links TRBV28 to TRBJ1-4; D is undetermined. This CDR3 contains 11 residues. The V end was cut by 4 bases, the J end by 7 bases, with 4 bases between. Germline assignment: CDR1 MDHEN and CDR2 SYDVKM.

This clone was seen more than once but under ten times. The chain links TRBV28 to TRBJ1-3, with D unclear. Looked up from germline, CDR1 is MDHEN and CDR2 is SYDVKM. Trimming took 6 bases from V and 0 from J, leaving 9 bases between them. The CDR3 is made up of 14 amino acids. In DNA form, the CDR3 reads TGTGCCAGCAGGCCCGGATCCTCTGGAAACACCATATATTTT. This codes for CASRPGSSGNTIYF.

The V and J genes are TRBV5-8 and TRBJ2-3; TRBD1 agrees at 10 bases. With 2 bases clipped from V and 6 bases from J, the junction kept 6 bases outside the gene matches. CDR3 length equals 15 residues. The germline gives CDR1 SGHTS, CDR2 YDEGEE. The CDR3 DNA reads as TGTGCCAGCAGCTTTGACAGGGGGCAAGGGGATACGCAGTATTTT. Protein product: CASSFDRGQGDTQYF.

This chain links TRBV3-1 (or the pseudogene TRBV3-2) with TRBJ1-2; 9 nucleotides match TRBD1. This CDR3 region has 15 residues. V was pared by 6 bases and J by 4 bases, with 9 bases of the junction left unmatched. Germline values: CDR1 LGHDT, CDR2 YNNKEL (reference sequence). CDR3 bases: TGTGCCAGCAGACAAACAGGGGGCTCTTTCTATGGCTACACCTTC. This codes for CASRQTGGSFYGYTF.

V and J are TRBV23-1 and TRBJ2-5; D is possibly TRBD1 or TRBD2 (5 bases each). TRBV23-1 is marked as an open reading frame, function uncertain. CDR3 length: 10 residues. V lost 6 bases and J 9 bases, leaving 8 bases between the germline ends. As DNA, the CDR3 is TGCGCCAGCAGGGGGACGGCCCAGTACTTC. It yields the protein CASRGTAQYF.

The V call is TRBV12-3 or TRBV12-4, the J call TRBJ1-1; the D gene is possibly TRBD1 (6 bases). V lost 5 bases, J lost 4 bases, and 8 bases lay in between. The CDR3 length is 12 residues. CDR3 region: CASSAGVTEAFF. The DNA of the CDR3 is TGTGCCAGCAGTGCAGGGGTCACTGAAGCTTTCTTT.

The chain is built from TRBV20-1 and TRBJ1-4; D is undetermined. The V end lost 5 bases, the J end lost 8 bases, and 9 bases lay between the germline ends. The CDR3 is 11 residues long. CDR1 DFQATT and CDR2 SNEGSKA come from the germline V gene (reference sequence). In nucleotides, the CDR3 is TGCAGTGCTGAAGCCGGGGAAAAACTGTTTTTT. It translates to CSAEAGEKLFF.

The chain has TRBV3-1 (or the pseudogene TRBV3-2) and TRBJ2-2; no firm D call. CDR1 is LGHDT and CDR2 is YNNKEL in the germline V gene (reference sequence). The CDR3 spans 13 residues. Trimming stripped 6 bases from V and 6 bases from J, with 11 bases between. The CDR3 loop is CASRRTSPGELFF. For the CDR3, the DNA is TGTGCCAGCAGGCGCACCAGCCCCGGGGAGCTGTTTTTT.

V gene TRBV7-9 combines with J gene TRBJ1-6; 9 positions agree with TRBD1. This CDR3 has 19 amino acids. The V and J ends lost 4 bases and 5 bases, in that order; junction bases with no gene match: 15. Germline V gives CDR1 SEHNR, CDR2 FQNEAQ (reference sequence). CDR3 loop: CASSSPDQGQGLNNSPLHF. The CDR3 coding sequence is TGTGCCAGCAGCTCCCCCGACCAGGGACAGGGTTTGAATAATTCACCCCTCCACTTT.

The chain employs TRBV21-1 and TRBJ2-2. TRBV21-1 is described as a pseudogene. The CDR3 totals 14 residues. The CDR3 loop reads CASSSGGGAGELFF. In DNA, the CDR3 is TGTGCCAGCAGCTCAGGGGGGGGAGCCGGGGAGCTGTTTTTT.

The chain uses TRBV14 and TRBJ2-3; 9 nucleotides align to TRBD2. The trim removed 1 base at V and 3 bases at J, leaving 5 bases unmatched. This CDR3 comprises 16 residues. The germline gives CDR1 SGHDN, CDR2 FVKESK. The DNA of the CDR3 is TGTGCCAGCAGCCAAGGCGGCGGGGGGGCAACAGATACGCAGTATTTT. As protein: CASSQGGGGATDTQYF.

J is TRBJ1-5 and V is TRBV30; D unclear. CDR3 length: 15 residues. V was shortened by 0 bases and J by 3 bases, with 12 bases between the two germline ends. Germline values: CDR1 GTSNPN, CDR2 SVGIG (reference sequence). The DNA for the CDR3 is TGTGCCTGGAGTGTAACGGACTTATCCAATCAGCCCCAGCATTTT. Protein: CAWSVTDLSNQPQHF. Full variable domain (outside the CDR3, taken from reference TRBV30 and TRBJ1-5): SQTIHQWPATLVQPVGSPLSLECTVEGTSNPNLYWYRQAAGRGLQLLFYSVGIGQISSEVPQNLSASRPQDRQFILSSKKLLLSDSGFYLCAWSVTDLSNQPQHFGDGTRLSIL.